This T cell receptor (beta chain) was sequenced for a study of T cell clonotyping in hematopoietic cell transplantation. General study points: Without cell sorting, CD4 versus CD8 contributions remain unresolved. Pathologically expanded recipient clonotypes increased progressively from day 30 to day 180 as diversity fell.

Assay: immunoSEQ multiplex PCR; the TCRdb copy retains only in-frame clones and omits some. This repertoire shows 6,000 to 9,500 clones, just over 90% found once; its top ten account for roughly 4.2%. The CDR3 spans 14 residues. Germline CDR1 and CDR2: SEHNR and FQNEAQ (reference sequence). After removal of 4 bases from V and 2 bases from J, the junction contained 4 bases not matched to a gene. Points on this clone: Antigen specificity is unknown.

Recipients were bled about 28 days pretransplant and at posttransplant days 30, 100, 180. Sample: PBMCs, taken 180 days after allogeneic stem cell transplant. This TCR was recovered from a female patient aged 50-65 years who had an allogeneic stem cell transplant from an unrelated donor, so the T cells may come from the graft donor. Some clones in this sample may be carry-over from other donors' samples. V gene TRBV7-9 combines with J gene TRBJ2-7; 8 bases map to TRBD1. Here the CDR3 DNA reads TGTGCCAGCAGCTACAACAGGGGGACCTACGAGCAGTACTTC. This gives the protein CASSYNRGTYEQYF. Full variable domain (rest looked up from reference TRBV7-9 and TRBJ2-7): DTGVSQNPRHKITKRGQNVTFRCDPISEHNRLYWYRQTLGQGPEFLTYFQNEAQLEKSRLLSDRFSAERPKGSFSTLEIQRTEQGDSAMYLCASSYNRGTYEQYFGPGTRLTVT.